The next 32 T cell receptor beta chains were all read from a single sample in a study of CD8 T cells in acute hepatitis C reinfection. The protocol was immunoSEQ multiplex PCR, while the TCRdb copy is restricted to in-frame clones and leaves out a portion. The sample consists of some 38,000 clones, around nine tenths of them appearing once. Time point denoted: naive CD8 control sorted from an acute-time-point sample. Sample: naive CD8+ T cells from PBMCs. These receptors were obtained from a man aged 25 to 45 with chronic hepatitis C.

As DNA, the CDR3 is TGTGCCAGCAGCTTAGAGGCCCTACGGCCCCAGCATTTT. Protein sequence: CASSLEALRPQHF. The chain couples TRBV7-6 to TRBJ1-5; D is ambiguous. Germline CDR1 reads SGHVS; CDR2 reads FNYEAQ. The germline V and J ends were trimmed by 1 base and 9 bases, with 10 bases remaining between them. This CDR3 region has 13 residues.

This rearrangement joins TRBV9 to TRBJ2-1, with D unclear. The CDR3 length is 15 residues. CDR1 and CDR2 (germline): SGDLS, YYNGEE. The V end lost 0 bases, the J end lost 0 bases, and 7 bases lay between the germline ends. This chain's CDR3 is CASSVGSSSYNEQFF. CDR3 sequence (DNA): TGTGCCAGCAGCGTAGGATCAAGCTCCTACAATGAGCAGTTCTTC.

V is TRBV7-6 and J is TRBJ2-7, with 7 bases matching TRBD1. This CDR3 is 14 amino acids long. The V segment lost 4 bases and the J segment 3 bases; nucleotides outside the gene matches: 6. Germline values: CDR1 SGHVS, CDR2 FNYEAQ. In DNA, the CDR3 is TGTGCCAGCAGCTCGGACAGGAGTCACTACGAGCAGTACTTC. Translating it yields CASSSDRSHYEQYF.

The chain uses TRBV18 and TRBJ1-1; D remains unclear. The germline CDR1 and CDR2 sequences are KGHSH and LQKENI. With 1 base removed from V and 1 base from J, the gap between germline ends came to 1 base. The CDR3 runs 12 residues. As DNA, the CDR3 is TGTGCCAGCTCACCACAGAACACTGAAGCTTTCTTT. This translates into CASSPQNTEAFF.

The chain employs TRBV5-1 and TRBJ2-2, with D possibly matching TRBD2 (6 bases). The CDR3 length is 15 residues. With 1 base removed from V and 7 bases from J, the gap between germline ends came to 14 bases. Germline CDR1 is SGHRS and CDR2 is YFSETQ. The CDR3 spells CASSLFSGWDGELFF. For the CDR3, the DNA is TGCGCCAGCAGCTTGTTTAGCGGATGGGACGGGGAGCTGTTTTTT.

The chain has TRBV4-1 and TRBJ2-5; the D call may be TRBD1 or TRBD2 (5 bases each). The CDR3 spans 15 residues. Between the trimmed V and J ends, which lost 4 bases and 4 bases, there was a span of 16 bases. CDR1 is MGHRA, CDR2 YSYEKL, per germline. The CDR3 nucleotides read TGCGCCAGCAGCCCGAGGGTGGGACGGGGAGAGACCCAGTACTTC. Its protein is CASSPRVGRGETQYF.

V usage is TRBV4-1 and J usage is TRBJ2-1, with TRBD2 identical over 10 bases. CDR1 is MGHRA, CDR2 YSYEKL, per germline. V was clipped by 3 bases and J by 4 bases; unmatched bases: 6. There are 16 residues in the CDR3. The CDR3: CASSQESGRGYNEQFF. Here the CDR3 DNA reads TGCGCCAGCAGCCAGGAGAGCGGGAGGGGGTACAATGAGCAGTTCTTC.

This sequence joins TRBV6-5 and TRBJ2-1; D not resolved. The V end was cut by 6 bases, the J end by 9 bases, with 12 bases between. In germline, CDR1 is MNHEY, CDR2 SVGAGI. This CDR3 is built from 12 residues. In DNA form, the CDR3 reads TGTGCCAGCAGCCCCCTTCGGTCTGAGCAGTTCTTC. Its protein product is CASSPLRSEQFF.

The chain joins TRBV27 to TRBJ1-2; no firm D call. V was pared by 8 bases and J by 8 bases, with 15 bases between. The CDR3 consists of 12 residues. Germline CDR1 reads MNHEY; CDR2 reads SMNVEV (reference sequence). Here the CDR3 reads CASGRGGLGYTF. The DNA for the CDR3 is TGTGCCAGCGGTCGTGGCGGGCTCGGCTACACCTTC.

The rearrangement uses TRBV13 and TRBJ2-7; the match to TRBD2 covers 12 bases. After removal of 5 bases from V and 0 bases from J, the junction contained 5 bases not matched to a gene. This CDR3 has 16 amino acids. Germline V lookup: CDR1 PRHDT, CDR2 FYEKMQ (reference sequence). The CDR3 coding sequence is TGTGCCAGCAGCGACCGGACTAGCGGGAACTCCTACGAGCAGTACTTC. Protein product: CASSDRTSGNSYEQYF.

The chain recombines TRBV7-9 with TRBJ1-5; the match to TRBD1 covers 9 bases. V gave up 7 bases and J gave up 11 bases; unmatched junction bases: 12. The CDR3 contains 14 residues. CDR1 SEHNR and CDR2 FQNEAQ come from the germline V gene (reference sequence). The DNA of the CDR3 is TGTGCCAGCAACTTTGGACAGGGGAATTTAGCCCAGCATTTT. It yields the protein CASNFGQGNLAQHF.

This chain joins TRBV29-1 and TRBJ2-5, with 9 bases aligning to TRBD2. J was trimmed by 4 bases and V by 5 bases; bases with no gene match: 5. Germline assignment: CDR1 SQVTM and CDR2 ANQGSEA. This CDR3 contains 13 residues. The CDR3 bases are TGCAGCGTTCCAGCGGGGGGACCAGAGACCCAGTACTTC. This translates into CSVPAGGPETQYF.

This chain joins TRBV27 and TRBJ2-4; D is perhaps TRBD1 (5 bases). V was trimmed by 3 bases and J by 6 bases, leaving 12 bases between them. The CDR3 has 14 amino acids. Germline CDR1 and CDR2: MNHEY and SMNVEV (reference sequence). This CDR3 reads CASSFAGRGNIQYF. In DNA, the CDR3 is TGTGCCAGCAGTTTTGCAGGGCGTGGAAACATTCAGTACTTC.

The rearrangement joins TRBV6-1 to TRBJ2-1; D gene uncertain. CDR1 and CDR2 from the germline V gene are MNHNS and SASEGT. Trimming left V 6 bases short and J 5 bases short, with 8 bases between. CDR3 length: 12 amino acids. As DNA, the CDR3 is TGTGCCAGCAGCCTTTATAACAATGAGCAGTTCTTC. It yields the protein CASSLYNNEQFF.

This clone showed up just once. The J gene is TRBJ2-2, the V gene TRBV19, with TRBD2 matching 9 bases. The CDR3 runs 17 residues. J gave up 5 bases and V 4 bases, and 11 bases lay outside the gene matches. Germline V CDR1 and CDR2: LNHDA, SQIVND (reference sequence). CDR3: CASSSLLAGPGTGELFF. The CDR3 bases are TGTGCCAGTAGTAGCCTCCTAGCGGGGCCGGGAACCGGGGAGCTGTTTTTT.

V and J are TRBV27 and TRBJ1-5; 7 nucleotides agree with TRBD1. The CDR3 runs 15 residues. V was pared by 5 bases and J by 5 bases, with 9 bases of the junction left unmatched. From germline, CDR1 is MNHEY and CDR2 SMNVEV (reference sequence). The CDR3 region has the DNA TGTGCCAGCAGTCCCGCCGGGACAGAGTATCAGCCCCAGCATTTT. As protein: CASSPAGTEYQPQHF.

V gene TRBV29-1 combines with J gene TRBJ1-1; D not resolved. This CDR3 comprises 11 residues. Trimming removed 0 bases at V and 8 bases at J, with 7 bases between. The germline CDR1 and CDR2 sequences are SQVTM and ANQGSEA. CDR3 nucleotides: TGCAGCGTTGAAGATAGAGGAGAAGCTTTCTTT. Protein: CSVEDRGEAFF.

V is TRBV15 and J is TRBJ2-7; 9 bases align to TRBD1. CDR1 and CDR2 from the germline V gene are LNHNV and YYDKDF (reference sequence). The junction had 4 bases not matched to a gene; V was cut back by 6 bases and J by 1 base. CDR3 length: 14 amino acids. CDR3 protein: CATSPGTGSYEQYF. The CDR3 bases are TGTGCCACCAGTCCCGGGACAGGGTCCTACGAGCAGTACTTC.

The CDR3 region is CASSPEGTAGGYTF. CDR3 bases: TGCGCCAGCAGCCCCGAGGGGACAGCCGGTGGCTACACCTTC. The gene calls are TRBV4-1 and TRBJ1-2; the match to TRBD1 covers 7 bases. CDR1 is MGHRA and CDR2 is YSYEKL in the germline V gene. V was pared by 4 bases and J by 7 bases, with 9 bases of the junction left unmatched. The CDR3 consists of 14 residues.

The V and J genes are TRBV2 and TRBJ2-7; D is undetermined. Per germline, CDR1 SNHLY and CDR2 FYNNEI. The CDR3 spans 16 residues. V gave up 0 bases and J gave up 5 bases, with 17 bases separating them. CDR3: CASSEALVRQNDEQYF. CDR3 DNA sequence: TGTGCCAGCAGTGAAGCGCTGGTGCGGCAGAACGACGAGCAGTACTTC.

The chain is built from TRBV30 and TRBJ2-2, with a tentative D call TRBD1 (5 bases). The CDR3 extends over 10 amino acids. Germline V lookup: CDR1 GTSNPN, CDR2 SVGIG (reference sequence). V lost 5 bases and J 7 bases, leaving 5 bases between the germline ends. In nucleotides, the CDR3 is TGTGCCTGGGACAGCGGGGAGCTGTTTTTT. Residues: CAWDSGELFF. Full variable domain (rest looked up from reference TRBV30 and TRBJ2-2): SQTIHQWPATLVQPVGSPLSLECTVEGTSNPNLYWYRQAAGRGLQLLFYSVGIGQISSEVPQNLSASRPQDRQFILSSKKLLLSDSGFYLCAWDSGELFFGEGSRLTVL.

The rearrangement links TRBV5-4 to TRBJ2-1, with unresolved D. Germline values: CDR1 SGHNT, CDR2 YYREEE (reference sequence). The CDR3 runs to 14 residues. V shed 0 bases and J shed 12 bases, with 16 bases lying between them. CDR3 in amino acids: CASSLGSMGFAQFF. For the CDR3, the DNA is TGTGCCAGCAGCTTGGGCTCGATGGGGTTTGCGCAGTTCTTC.

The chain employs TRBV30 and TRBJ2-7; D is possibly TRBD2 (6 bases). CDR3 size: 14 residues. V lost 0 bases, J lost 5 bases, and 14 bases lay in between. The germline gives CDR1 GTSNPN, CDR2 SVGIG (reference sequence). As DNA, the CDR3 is TGTGCCTGGAGTGTACTGGGACTGCAGGACGAGCAGTACTTC. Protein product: CAWSVLGLQDEQYF.

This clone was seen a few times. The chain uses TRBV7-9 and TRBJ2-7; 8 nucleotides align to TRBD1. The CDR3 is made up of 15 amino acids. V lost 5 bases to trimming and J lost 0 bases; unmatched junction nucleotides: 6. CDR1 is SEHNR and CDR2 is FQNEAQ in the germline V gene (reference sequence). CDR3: CASSPRQGPSYEQYF. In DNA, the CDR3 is TGTGCCAGCAGCCCGCGACAGGGGCCCTCCTACGAGCAGTACTTC. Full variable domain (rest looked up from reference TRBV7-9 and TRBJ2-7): DTGVSQNPRHKITKRGQNVTFRCDPISEHNRLYWYRQTLGQGPEFLTYFQNEAQLEKSRLLSDRFSAERPKGSFSTLEIQRTEQGDSAMYLCASSPRQGPSYEQYFGPGTRLTVT.

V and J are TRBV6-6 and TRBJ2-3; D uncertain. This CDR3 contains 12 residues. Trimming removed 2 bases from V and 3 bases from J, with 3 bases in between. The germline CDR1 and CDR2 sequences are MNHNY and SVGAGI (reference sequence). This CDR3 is CASSYPTDTQYF. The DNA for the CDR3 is TGTGCCAGCAGTTACCCTACAGATACGCAGTATTTT.

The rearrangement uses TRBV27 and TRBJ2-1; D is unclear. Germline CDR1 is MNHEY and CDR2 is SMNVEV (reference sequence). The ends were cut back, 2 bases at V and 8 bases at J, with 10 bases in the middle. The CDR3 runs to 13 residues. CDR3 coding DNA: TGTGCCAGCAGTTTAGGAGAGTACTATGAGCAGTTCTTC. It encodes CASSLGEYYEQFF.

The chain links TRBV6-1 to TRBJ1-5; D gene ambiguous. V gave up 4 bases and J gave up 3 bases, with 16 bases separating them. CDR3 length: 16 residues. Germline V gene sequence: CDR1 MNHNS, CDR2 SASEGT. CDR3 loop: CASSGWVWQDNQPQHF. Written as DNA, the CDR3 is TGTGCCAGCAGTGGATGGGTTTGGCAAGACAATCAGCCCCAGCATTTT.

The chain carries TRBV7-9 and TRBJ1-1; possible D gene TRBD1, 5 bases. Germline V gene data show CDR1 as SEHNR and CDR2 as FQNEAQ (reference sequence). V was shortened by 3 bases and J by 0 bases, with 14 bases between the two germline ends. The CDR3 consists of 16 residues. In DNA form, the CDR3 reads TGTGCCAGCAGCTTCAGGAGGGGAGTTCTGAACACTGAAGCTTTCTTT. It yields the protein CASSFRRGVLNTEAFF. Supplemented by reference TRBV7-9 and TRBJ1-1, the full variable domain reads DTGVSQNPRHKITKRGQNVTFRCDPISEHNRLYWYRQTLGQGPEFLTYFQNEAQLEKSRLLSDRFSAERPKGSFSTLEIQRTEQGDSAMYLCASSFRRGVLNTEAFFGQGTRLTVV.

In DNA, the CDR3 is TGCGCCAGCAGCCGAACAGGGGAGGACACTGAAGCTTTCTTT. This gives the protein CASSRTGEDTEAFF. The chain recombines TRBV4-3 with TRBJ1-1; 7 bases align to TRBD1. This CDR3 has 14 residues. J lost 3 bases, V lost 4 bases, and 5 bases had no gene match. Per the germline V gene, CDR1 is LGHNA and CDR2 is YSLEER.

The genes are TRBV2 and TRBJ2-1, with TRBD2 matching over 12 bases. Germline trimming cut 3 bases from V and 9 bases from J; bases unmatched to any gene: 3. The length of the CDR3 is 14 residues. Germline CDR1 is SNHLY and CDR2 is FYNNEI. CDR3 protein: CASSDPGLAGEQFF. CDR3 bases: TGTGCCAGCAGTGACCCGGGACTAGCGGGTGAGCAGTTCTTC.

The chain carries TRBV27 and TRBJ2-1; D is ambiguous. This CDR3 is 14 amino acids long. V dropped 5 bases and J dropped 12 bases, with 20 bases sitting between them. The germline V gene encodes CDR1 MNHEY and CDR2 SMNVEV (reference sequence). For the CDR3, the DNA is TGTGCCAGCAGTCCGGGTTCAGGCCTTATTGGGCAGTTCTTC. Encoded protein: CASSPGSGLIGQFF.

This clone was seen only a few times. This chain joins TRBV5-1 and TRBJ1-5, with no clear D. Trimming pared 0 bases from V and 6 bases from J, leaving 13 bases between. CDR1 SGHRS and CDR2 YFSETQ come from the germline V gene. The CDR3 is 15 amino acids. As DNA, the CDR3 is TGCGCCAGCAGCTTGGTCGTCCGGACGGGTCAGCCCCAGCATTTT. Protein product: CASSLVVRTGQPQHF.